Following are 15 T cell receptor beta chains from one sample sequenced in a study of CD8+ T cells in alopecia areata (dated by TCRdb to 2016 to 2019). Sample time point, as interpreted from the label and publication: more than three weeks on oral tofacitinib. The sample's treatment or condition label, in plain terms: oral pan-JAK inhibitor, 5-10 mg twice daily. Library preparation used the immunoSEQ multiplex PCR assay. To provide template for TCR sequencing, every sample had RNA extracted and reverse transcribed into cDNA. Imported from immuneACCESS, the table was reduced by TCRdb to in-frame sequences with V and J called. These copies leave out some clones; in studies compared against another copy, an unresolved V gene accounts for under half, and the cause of the remainder is not known. The sample data list more than 150,000 clones, and 50% to 60% of these were observed just once. Less than 3.5% of the sample belongs to the ten largest clones.

The source material was CD4+ T cells sorted from blood, sampled at week 4, from a patient treated with tofacitinib. These receptors came from a human donor with alopecia areata.

This chain joins TRBV7-9 and TRBJ2-3, with a possible D match to TRBD2 (5 bases). The CDR3 is 10 amino acids. Germline CDR1 SEHNR, CDR2 FQNEAQ (reference sequence). Deletions cut 5 bases from V and 14 bases from J, with 11 bases between. The CDR3 region has the DNA TGTGCCAGCAGCCCGAGCGGAGTGTATTTT. This gives the protein CASSPSGVYF.

This clone occurred a few times. The genes are TRBV9 and TRBJ2-1, with D unresolved. Germline CDR1 is SGDLS and CDR2 is YYNGEE. Deletions cut 3 bases from V and 4 bases from J, with 8 bases between. The CDR3 has 13 amino acids. The CDR3 is CASSAALYNEQFF. CDR3 DNA sequence: TGTGCCAGCAGCGCTGCGCTTTACAATGAGCAGTTCTTC.

This sequence joins TRBV5-1 and TRBJ1-1, with D hard to call. The CDR3 sequence is 15 residues long. CDR1 is SGHRS, CDR2 YFSETQ, per germline. Trimming left V 0 bases short and J 5 bases short, with 14 bases between. CDR3 protein: CASSLEAPGRTEAFF. The CDR3 DNA sequence: TGCGCCAGCAGCTTGGAAGCCCCCGGGAGGACTGAAGCTTTCTTT.

This clone has just a few counts. The J gene is TRBJ2-2, the V gene TRBV4-1, with D possibly being TRBD2 (6 bases). Germline loops: CDR1 MGHRA, CDR2 YSYEKL. V lost 2 bases, J lost 0 bases, and 13 bases lay in between. CDR3 length: 17 residues. CDR3 sequence reads: CASSQTPGTPNTGELFF. The CDR3 coding sequence is TGCGCCAGCAGCCAAACCCCCGGGACTCCGAACACCGGGGAGCTGTTTTTT.

In its sample, this clone was seen a few times. The V call is TRBV13, the J call TRBJ2-7; 8 bases agree with TRBD1. Per germline, CDR1 PRHDT and CDR2 FYEKMQ (reference sequence). J lost 3 bases, V lost 5 bases, and 15 bases had no gene match. The CDR3 runs 17 residues. CDR3 amino acids: CASSRSQGATIYYEQYF. CDR3 DNA sequence: TGTGCCAGCAGCCGTTCTCAGGGGGCTACCATTTACTACGAGCAGTACTTC.

This clone turned up a few times. The CDR3 protein is CAWRQGRRNQPQHF. CDR3 in DNA: TGTGCCTGGAGACAGGGCAGGCGCAATCAGCCCCAGCATTTT. This chain joins TRBV30 and TRBJ1-5, with D perhaps TRBD1 (6 bases). The V gene's germline CDR1 is GTSNPN and CDR2 SVGIG (reference sequence). V dropped 3 bases and J dropped 2 bases, with 11 bases sitting between them. The CDR3 has 14 residues. Complete variable domain (other parts from reference TRBV30 and TRBJ1-5): SQTIHQWPATLVQPVGSPLSLECTVEGTSNPNLYWYRQAAGRGLQLLFYSVGIGQISSEVPQNLSASRPQDRQFILSSKKLLLSDSGFYLCAWRQGRRNQPQHFGDGTRLSIL.

V and J are TRBV7-9 and TRBJ1-2; the D is unclear. Germline values: CDR1 SEHNR, CDR2 FQNEAQ (reference sequence). Trimming removed 4 bases from V and 8 bases from J, with 17 bases in between. This CDR3 contains 14 residues. The CDR3: CASSSPGTGMGYTF. As DNA, the CDR3 is TGTGCCAGCAGCTCCCCCGGTACTGGGATGGGCTACACCTTC.

V and J are TRBV2 and TRBJ1-2; D remains unclear. CDR3 size: 14 residues. Germline assignment: CDR1 SNHLY and CDR2 FYNNEI. V was pared by 1 base and J by 4 bases, with 10 bases between. CDR3 amino acids: CASSEEGNFYGYTF. The DNA of the CDR3 is TGTGCCAGCAGTGAAGAGGGAAACTTCTATGGCTACACCTTC.

This rearrangement joins TRBV28 to TRBJ1-6, with D hard to call. The CDR3 sequence is 15 residues long. Germline lookup yields CDR1 MDHEN and CDR2 SYDVKM. The ends were cut back, 7 bases at V and 7 bases at J, with 17 bases in the middle. The CDR3 region is CASTPGRARNSPLHF. CDR3 bases: TGTGCCAGCACCCCTGGGAGGGCCAGAAATTCACCCCTCCACTTT. The full variable domain, completed using reference TRBV28 and TRBJ1-6, is DVKVTQSSRYLVKRTGEKVFLECVQDMDHENMFWYRQDPGLGLRLIYFSYDVKMKEKGDIPEGYSVSREKKERFSLILESASTNQTSMYLCASTPGRARNSPLHFGNGTRLTVT.

This clone was counted only a few times. The chain carries TRBV29-1 and TRBJ1-1; possibly TRBD1 for D (5 bases). This CDR3 region has 13 residues. V dropped 4 bases and J dropped 4 bases, with 13 bases sitting between them. CDR1 is SQVTM and CDR2 is ANQGSEA in the germline V gene. CDR3 nucleotide sequence: TGCAGCGTTGCCAGGGTTGTTAGCACTGAAGCTTTCTTT. Amino acids: CSVARVVSTEAFF.

A few counts support this clone. This chain links TRBV5-1 with TRBJ1-2; D unclear. CDR1 and CDR2 (germline): SGHRS, YFSETQ. Trimming took off 0 bases at V and 8 bases at J, with 11 bases between the two ends. This CDR3 region has 13 residues. The CDR3 coding sequence is TGCGCCAGCAGCTTGGAAGGGTCAAGGGGCTACACCTTC. It specifies CASSLEGSRGYTF.

J is TRBJ1-5 and V is TRBV7-9; D might be TRBD1 (5 bases). The length of the CDR3 is 14 residues. Germline CDR1 is SEHNR and CDR2 is FQNEAQ (reference sequence). V lost 6 bases and J lost 3, with 12 bases in between. CDR3 coding DNA: TGTGCCAGCAGTTTGACAGATTACAATCAGCCCCAGCATTTT. It yields the protein CASSLTDYNQPQHF.

There are a few counts of this clone. V gene TRBV29-1 combines with J gene TRBJ2-5, with 7 bases aligning to TRBD1. Germline lookup yields CDR1 SQVTM and CDR2 ANQGSEA. J was trimmed by 2 bases and V by 7 bases; bases with no gene match: 10. The CDR3 covers 14 residues. The CDR3: CSADKGTVQETQYF. Here the CDR3 DNA reads TGCAGCGCCGACAAAGGGACAGTTCAAGAGACCCAGTACTTC. Full variable domain (remainder filled in from reference TRBV29-1 and TRBJ2-5): SAVISQKPSRDICQRGTSLTIQCQVDSQVTMMFWYRQQPGQSLTLIATANQGSEATYESGFVIDKFPISRPNLTFSTLTVSNMSPEDSSIYLCSADKGTVQETQYFGPGTRLLVL.

This clone was observed a few times. Other nucleotide sequences in the sample specify the same CDR3. The J gene is TRBJ1-1, the V gene TRBV19; tentative D call: TRBD1 (5 bases). The V gene's germline CDR1 is LNHDA and CDR2 SQIVND (reference sequence). The CDR3 has 13 amino acids. Between the trimmed V and J ends, which lost 5 bases and 1 base, there was a span of 8 bases. In DNA form, the CDR3 reads TGTGCCAGTAGTCTCGACAGGAACACTGAAGCTTTCTTT. Translating gives CASSLDRNTEAFF.

The chain joins TRBV9 to TRBJ2-7, with D uncertain. This CDR3 is 12 amino acids long. CDR1 is SGDLS and CDR2 is YYNGEE in the germline V gene. The V end lost 0 bases, the J end lost 4 bases, and 5 bases lay between the germline ends. For the CDR3, the DNA is TGTGCCAGCAGCGTAGTCGGATACGAGCAGTACTTC. Translated: CASSVVGYEQYF. Full variable domain (remainder filled in from reference TRBV9 and TRBJ2-7): DSGVTQTPKHLITATGQRVTLRCSPRSGDLSVYWYQQSLDQGLQFLIQYYNGEERAKGNILERFSAQQFPDLHSELNLSSLELGDSALYFCASSVVGYEQYFGPGTRLTVT.